Below, 7 T cell receptor beta chains from the same sample are listed, as sequenced in a study of T cell responses to AZD1222 COVID-19 vaccine. Assay used: immunoSEQ multiplex PCR; TCRdb lists only in-frame clones, some missing. The profile shows 130,000 to 150,000 clones, about 91% of them singletons. Sequences were derived from peripheral blood, sampled on day 0 of AZD1222 vaccination. Receptors originate from an adult in good health.

The chain combines TRBV5-6 with TRBJ1-2, with unresolved D. This CDR3 spans 12 amino acids. Trimming left V 2 bases short and J 6 bases short, with 8 bases between. Germline CDR1 reads SGHDT; CDR2 reads YYEEEE. The CDR3 loop reads CASSFGVDGYTF. In nucleotides, the CDR3 is TGTGCCAGCAGCTTCGGTGTGGATGGCTACACCTTC.

The chain links TRBV15 to TRBJ1-4; the D gene is possibly TRBD1 (5 bases). This CDR3 is 15 amino acids long. The germline V gene encodes CDR1 LNHNV and CDR2 YYDKDF (reference sequence). The V gene lost 1 base and the J gene lost 4 bases, with 10 bases spanning the gap. The CDR3 coding sequence is TGTGCCACCAGCAGAGCATCAGGGTTTAATGAAAAACTGTTTTTT. This encodes CATSRASGFNEKLFF.

J is TRBJ2-7 and V is TRBV6-2 or TRBV6-3, with D tentatively TRBD2 (6 bases). The CDR3 sequence is 14 residues long. V gave up 8 bases and J gave up 5 bases, with 19 bases separating them. CDR1 and CDR2 (germline): MNHEY, SVGEGT. The CDR3 sequence: CASGRLREPDEQYF. The CDR3 bases are TGTGCCAGCGGCCGGTTACGGGAGCCGGACGAGCAGTACTTC.

The chain couples TRBV7-9 to TRBJ2-5; D unresolved. The germline V gene encodes CDR1 SEHNR and CDR2 FQNEAQ (reference sequence). Trimming took off 8 bases at V and 5 bases at J, with 18 bases between the two ends. The CDR3 totals 14 residues. CDR3 DNA: TGTGCCAGCCGGCCCAGCGAATTTCTTGAGACCCAGTACTTC. It codes for CASRPSEFLETQYF.

The chain combines TRBV28 with TRBJ1-5; TRBD1 aligns across 7 bases. The length of the CDR3 is 15 residues. J was trimmed by 2 bases and V by 5 bases; bases with no gene match: 6. Per the germline V gene, CDR1 is MDHEN and CDR2 is SYDVKM. Here the CDR3 reads CASSRGGGGNQPQHF. CDR3 DNA: TGTGCCAGCAGTCGAGGAGGGGGCGGCAATCAGCCCCAGCATTTT.

This chain's CDR3 is CASSLEGESFF. The CDR3 nucleotides read TGTGCCAGCAGTTTAGAGGGAGAGTCTTTCTTT. The chain has TRBV12-3 or TRBV12-4 and TRBJ1-1; D is unclear. This CDR3 spans 11 amino acids. The ends were cut back, 1 base at V and 12 bases at J, with 9 bases in the middle.

This sequence joins TRBV10-3 and TRBJ2-3; maybe TRBD2 (7 bases). V lost 5 bases to trimming and J lost 2 bases, with 17 bases between them. The CDR3 covers 16 residues. CDR1 and CDR2 (germline): ENHRY, SYGVKD. The CDR3 region has the DNA TGTGCCATCAGTCGGAAGGGGGGGCAGACCACAGATACGCAGTATTTT. It translates to CAISRKGGQTTDTQYF.